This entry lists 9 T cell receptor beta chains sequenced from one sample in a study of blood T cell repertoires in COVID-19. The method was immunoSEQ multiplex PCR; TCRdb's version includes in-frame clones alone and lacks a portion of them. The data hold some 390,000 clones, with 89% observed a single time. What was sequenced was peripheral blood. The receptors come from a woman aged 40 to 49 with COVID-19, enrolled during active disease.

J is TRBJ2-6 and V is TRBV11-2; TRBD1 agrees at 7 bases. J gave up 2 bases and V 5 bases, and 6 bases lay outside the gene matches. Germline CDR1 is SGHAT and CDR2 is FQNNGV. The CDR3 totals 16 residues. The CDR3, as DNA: TGTGCCAGCAGCGCCGACAGGGTGCCTGGGGCCAACGTCCTGACTTTC. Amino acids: CASSADRVPGANVLTF.

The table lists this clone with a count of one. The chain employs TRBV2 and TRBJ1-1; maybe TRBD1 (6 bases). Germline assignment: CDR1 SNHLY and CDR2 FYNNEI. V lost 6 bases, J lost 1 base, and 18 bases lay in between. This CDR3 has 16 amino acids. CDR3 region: CASRDRTTGGNTEAFF. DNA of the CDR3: TGTGCCAGCAGGGACAGAACTACTGGGGGGAACACTGAAGCTTTCTTT.

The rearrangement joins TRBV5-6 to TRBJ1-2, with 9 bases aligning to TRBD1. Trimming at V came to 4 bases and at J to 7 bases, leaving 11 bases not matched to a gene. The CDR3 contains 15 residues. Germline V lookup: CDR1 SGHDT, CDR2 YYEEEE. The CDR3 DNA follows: TGTGCCAGCAGCCTAACACAGGGGGCTAGCACTGGCTACACCTTC. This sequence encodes CASSLTQGASTGYTF. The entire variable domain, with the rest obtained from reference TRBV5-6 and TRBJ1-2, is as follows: DAGVTQSPTHLIKTRGQQVTLRCSPKSGHDTVSWYQQALGQGPQFIFQYYEEEERQRGNFPDRFSGHQFPNYSSELNVNALLLGDSALYLCASSLTQGASTGYTFGSGTRLTVV.

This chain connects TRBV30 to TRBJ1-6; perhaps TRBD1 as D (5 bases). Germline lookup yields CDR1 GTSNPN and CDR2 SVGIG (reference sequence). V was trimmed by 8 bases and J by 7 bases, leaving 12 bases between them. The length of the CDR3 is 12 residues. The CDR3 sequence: CATGRVNSPLHF. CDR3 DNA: TGTGCCACCGGCAGGGTCAATTCACCCCTCCACTTT.

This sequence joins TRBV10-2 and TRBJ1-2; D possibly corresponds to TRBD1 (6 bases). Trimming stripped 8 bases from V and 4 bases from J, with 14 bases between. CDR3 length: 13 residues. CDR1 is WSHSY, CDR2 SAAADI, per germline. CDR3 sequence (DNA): TGCGCCAGCTCACAGGGAGTCCGCTATGGCTACACCTTC. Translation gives CASSQGVRYGYTF.

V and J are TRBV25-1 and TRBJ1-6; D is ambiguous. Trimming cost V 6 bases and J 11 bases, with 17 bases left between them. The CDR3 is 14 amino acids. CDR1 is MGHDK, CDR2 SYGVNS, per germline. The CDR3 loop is CASSPTLSWPPLHF. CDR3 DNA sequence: TGTGCCAGCAGCCCGACACTCTCCTGGCCACCCCTCCACTTT.

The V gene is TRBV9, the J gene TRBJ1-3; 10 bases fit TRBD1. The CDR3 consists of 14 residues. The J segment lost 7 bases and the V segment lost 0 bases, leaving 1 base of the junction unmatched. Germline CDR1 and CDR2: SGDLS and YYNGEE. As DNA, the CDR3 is TGTGCCAGCAGCGTAGAGGACAGGGGGAACACCATATATTTT. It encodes CASSVEDRGNTIYF.

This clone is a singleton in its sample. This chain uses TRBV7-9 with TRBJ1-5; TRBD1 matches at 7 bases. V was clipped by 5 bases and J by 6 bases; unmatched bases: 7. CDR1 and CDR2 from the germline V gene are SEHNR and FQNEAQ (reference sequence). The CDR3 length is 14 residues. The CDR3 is CASSLRGDSQPQHF. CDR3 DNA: TGTGCCAGCAGCCTAAGGGGGGACAGTCAGCCCCAGCATTTT.

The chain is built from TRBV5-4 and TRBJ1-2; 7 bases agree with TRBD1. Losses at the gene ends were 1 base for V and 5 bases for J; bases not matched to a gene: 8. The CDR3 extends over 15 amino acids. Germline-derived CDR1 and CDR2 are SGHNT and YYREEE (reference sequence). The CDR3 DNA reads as TGTGCCAGCAGCTTGTTTGAGTCAGGGGGGTATGGCTACACCTTC. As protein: CASSLFESGGYGYTF.